These T cell receptor beta chains were read from a single sample in a study of vaccination and CD4 T cells after COVID-19. TCRdb re-derived calls from the PCR reads in MiXCR, one entry per CDR3 protein. The profile shows 15,000 to 20,000 distinct CDR3 sequences, approximately 50% of them singletons. Their antigens are not known. Sequencing was performed on CD4+ T cells from blood, cultured in vitro, taken about 7 months after SARS-CoV-2 vaccination. Receptors originate from a human donor who had recovered from COVID-19. Each CDR3 is given with its conserved first and last residue. The order of the fields is J gene, V gene, D gene, clone size, CDR3 DNA, CDR3 protein. The D gene is left open where the match is weak. Clone size appears in some rows only: once, few, many, or a class for an expanded clone.

TRBJ2-5,TRBV20-1,-,-,TGCAGTGCCAGCGGCTCCCCGGGGACCCAGTACTTC,CSASGSPGTQYF
TRBJ1-2,TRBV20-1,-,-,TGCAGTGCTGGGCTAGGAGGGACGGCACAAAGTTATGGCTACACCTTC,CSAGLGGTAQSYGYTF
TRBJ1-1,TRBV2,-,-,TGTGCCAGCAGTTCAGAGAACACTGAAGCTTTCTTT,CASSSENTEAFF
TRBJ1-6,TRBV2,-,-,TGTGCCAGCAGCCAGAGCTCCTATAATTCACCCCTCCACTTT,CASSQSSYNSPLHF
TRBJ2-6,TRBV20-1,-,-,TGCAGTGCTAGCCGAGGGGTCTCTGGGGCCAACGTCCTGACTTTC,CSASRGVSGANVLTF
TRBJ1-2,TRBV25-1,-,once,TGTGCCAGCAGTGATTTTGGTGGCACCGAGATCTATGGCTACACCTTC,CASSDFGGTEIYGYTF
TRBJ2-3,TRBV24-1,-,few,TGTGCCACCGGCAGAGCGGGCGATACGCAGTATTTT,CATGRAGDTQYF
TRBJ2-3,TRBV20-1,TRBD2,few,TGCAGTGCTGAGCCGGGACTAGCGTTGGATACGCAGTATTTT,CSAEPGLALDTQYF
TRBJ2-7,TRBV7-7,-,few,TGTGCTAGCAGCTTAGACAACAGCGACGAGCAGTACTTC,CASSLDNSDEQYF
TRBJ2-1,TRBV20-1,-,few,TGCAGTGCTAGAAACCACCTAGCCTCCGTCTCCTACAATGAGCAGTTCTTC,CSARNHLASVSYNEQFF
TRBJ1-2,TRBV7-8,TRBD1,-,TGTGCCAGCAGCTCCAGTCACAGGGGCGGAAAATATGGCTACACCTTC,CASSSSHRGGKYGYTF
TRBJ1-2,TRBV7-9,TRBD1,-,TGTGCCAGCAGCCCCCCGGGACAGGGTGGTGGCTACACCTTC,CASSPPGQGGGYTF
TRBJ1-1,TRBV7-9,-,-,TGTGCCAGCAGCACGACAGGGAACACTGAAGCTTTCTTT,CASSTTGNTEAFF
TRBJ1-5,TRBV6-5,TRBD1,few,TGTGCCAGCAGTTCCCTGACAGGGGAGCCCCAGCATTTT,CASSSLTGEPQHF
TRBJ2-7,TRBV18,TRBD1,-,TGTGCCAGCTCACCACCGGGACAGGGGGGATACGAGCAGTACTTC,CASSPPGQGGYEQYF
TRBJ2-3,TRBV20-1,-,-,TGCAGTGCTAGCAGCCTTAAGGGCACAGATACGCAGTATTTT,CSASSLKGTDTQYF
TRBJ2-3,TRBV7-3,TRBD2,-,TGTGCCAGCAGCTTTACTAGCGGCCACACAGATACGCAGTATTTT,CASSFTSGHTDTQYF
TRBJ2-7,TRBV27,TRBD1,-,TGTGCCAGCAGTGCAGGGGACAGACTATACGAGCAGTACTTC,CASSAGDRLYEQYF
TRBJ1-6,TRBV20-1,TRBD1,few,TGCAGTGCTAGAGTCCTTCAGGGGGCGAATTCACCCCTCCACTTT,CSARVLQGANSPLHF
TRBJ2-3,TRBV7-8,-,few,TGTGCCAGCAGCTTCACCAGCCGAGATACGCAGTATTTT,CASSFTSRDTQYF
TRBJ2-1,TRBV20-1,-,-,TGCAGTGCGAAGGGTAGGGAGAATGAGCAGTTCTTC,CSAKGRENEQFF
TRBJ2-5,TRBV20-1,TRBD2,-,TGCAGTGCTTTTACCCCTTCCGGGACTAGCGTCGAGACCCAGTACTTC,CSAFTPSGTSVETQYF
TRBJ2-5,TRBV20-1,-,-,TGCAGTGCCCCGGACACTTACTCAGAGACCCAGTACTTC,CSAPDTYSETQYF
TRBJ1-5,TRBV6-4,-,-,TGTGCCAGCAGACGTGCACATCAGCCCCAGCATTTT,CASRRAHQPQHF
TRBJ2-3,TRBV7-9,-,-,TGTGCCAGCAGCTTATTCATGGTAACGGCAGGAGGCACAGATACGCAGTATTTT,CASSLFMVTAGGTDTQYF
TRBJ2-3,TRBV2,TRBD1,-,TGTGCCACATCGGGACAGGGGGGAGATACGCAGTATTTT,CATSGQGGDTQYF
TRBJ2-3,TRBV20-1,-,few,TGCAGTGCTAGACCTCCCGCGACCTCACGCACAGATACGCAGTATTTT,CSARPPATSRTDTQYF
TRBJ2-5,TRBV7-3,-,medium-sized,TGTGCCAGCAGCTTAATGGGAGGCCAAGAGACCCAGTACTTC,CASSLMGGQETQYF
TRBJ2-1,TRBV7-8,-,-,TGTGCCAGCAGCTCGCAAGGTTATGGGCATGAGCAGTTCTTC,CASSSQGYGHEQFF
TRBJ2-1,TRBV20-1,TRBD1,-,TGCAGTGCTGGCCGGGACAGAACCTACAATGAGCAGTTCTTC,CSAGRDRTYNEQFF
TRBJ1-5,TRBV24-1,-,-,TGTGCCACGGGGGTCCATAGCAATCAGCCCCAGCATTTT,CATGVHSNQPQHF
TRBJ1-5,TRBV20-1,-,few,TGCAGTGCTAGGGTATCTTCCGGGGGCAATCAGCCCCAGCATTTT,CSARVSSGGNQPQHF
TRBJ2-5,TRBV5-4,-,-,TGTGCCAGCAGCTTGCCCGGGGTAGGAGGCGAGACCCAGTACTTC,CASSLPGVGGETQYF
TRBJ2-5,TRBV7-2,TRBD1,large,TGTGCCAGCAGCCCTAGGACAGGGCCCCAAGAGACCCAGTACTTC,CASSPRTGPQETQYF
TRBJ1-5,TRBV6-1,-,-,TGTGCCAGCAGGATTGGTGAGCGGCCCCAGCATTTT,CASRIGERPQHF
TRBJ1-1,TRBV6-5,-,few,TGTGCCAGCAGTTCCAGAATGAACACTGAAGCTTTCTTT,CASSSRMNTEAFF
TRBJ1-1,TRBV7-9,-,few,TGTGCCAGCAGCTTCGGTACAGGATTCACTGAAGCTTTCTTT,CASSFGTGFTEAFF
TRBJ2-5,TRBV7-7,-,-,TGTGCTAGCAGCCTCCTGCAGGGAAGCGAGACCCAGTACTTC,CASSLLQGSETQYF
TRBJ2-2,TRBV19,-,-,TGTGCCAGTAGTATAGGGCCCGGGACCGGGGAGCTGTTTTTT,CASSIGPGTGELFF
TRBJ2-7,TRBV28,-,-,TGTGCCAGCAGTTCCACCTCCGAGACAGGAATCTACGAGCAGTACTTC,CASSSTSETGIYEQYF
TRBJ2-2,TRBV7-6,-,-,TGTGCCAGCAGCTCAACCTCCGGGACTCACACCGGGGAGCTGTTTTTT,CASSSTSGTHTGELFF
TRBJ1-6,TRBV6-1,TRBD1,few,TGTGCCAGCATTGGACAGGGTTATTCACCCCTCCACTTT,CASIGQGYSPLHF
TRBJ1-2,TRBV6-1,TRBD1,few,TGTGCCAGCAGGGTCGGGACAGACTATGGCTACACCTTC,CASRVGTDYGYTF
TRBJ1-5,TRBV7-3,-,-,TGTGCCAGCAGCCGGGAGCGAAATCAGCCCCAGCATTTT,CASSRERNQPQHF
TRBJ2-5,TRBV7-2,TRBD2,few,TGTGCCAGCAGCTCTATAGCGGGGCAAGAGACCCAGTACTTC,CASSSIAGQETQYF
TRBJ2-3,TRBV7-2,TRBD1,-,TGTGCCAGCAGCCTAATTATTACAGGGGGCACAGATACGCAGTATTTT,CASSLIITGGTDTQYF
TRBJ1-1,TRBV11-2,TRBD1,-,TGTGCCAGCAGCTTCGACGACAGGGCGAACACTGAAGCTTTCTTT,CASSFDDRANTEAFF
TRBJ2-3,TRBV6-4,TRBD2,medium-sized,TGTGCCAGCAGTGTAGCGGGAGGCGCCACAGATACGCAGTATTTT,CASSVAGGATDTQYF
TRBJ2-7,TRBV6-1,TRBD1,-,TGTGCCAGCAGTGGCGCCGGGACAGAAGCCTACGAGCAGTACTTC,CASSGAGTEAYEQYF
TRBJ1-2,TRBV10-2,-,few,TGCGCCAGCAGTCAACCTCACAGAGACTATGGCTACACCTTC,CASSQPHRDYGYTF
TRBJ1-5,TRBV6-1,TRBD1,-,TGTGCCAGCAGAGTGGGGACAGGGGCCAATCAGCCCCAGCATTTT,CASRVGTGANQPQHF